Included here is one TCR beta chain sequence, with context. The sample comes from a study of T cells expressing NK-cell markers. No DNA is given; TCRdb re-called the 5' RACE reads and lists each CDR3 protein once. The clone table shows 450,000 to 600,000 distinct CDR3 sequences, with the ten largest holding approximately 4%. The CDR3 is made up of 16 amino acids. Source material: blood T cells: a sorted CD56 or NKG2C T cell subset, CD4+ or CD8+ T cells, or bulk PBMC T cells (not recorded which). This chain links TRBV12-3 or TRBV12-4 with TRBJ2-2; TCRdb's assignment of TRBD2 cannot be checked, as there is no DNA. The source of this sequence is a man aged 18 to 35 in good health. CDR3 amino acids: CASSSPDRSGSGELFF.